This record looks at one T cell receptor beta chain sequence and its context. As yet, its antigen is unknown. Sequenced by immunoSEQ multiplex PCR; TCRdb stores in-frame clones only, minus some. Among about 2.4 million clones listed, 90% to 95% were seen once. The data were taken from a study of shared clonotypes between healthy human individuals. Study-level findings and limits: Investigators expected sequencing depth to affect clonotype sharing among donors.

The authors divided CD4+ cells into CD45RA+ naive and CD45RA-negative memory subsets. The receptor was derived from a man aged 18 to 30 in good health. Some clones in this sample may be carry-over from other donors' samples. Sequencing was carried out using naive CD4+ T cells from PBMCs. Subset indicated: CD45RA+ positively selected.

CDR3 DNA sequence: TGTGCCAGCAGCATACGAGGCCGTAGCGATGAGCAGTTCTTC. It specifies CASSIRGRSDEQFF. This chain joins TRBV6-5 and TRBJ2-1; D is possibly TRBD2 (5 bases). The CDR3 totals 14 residues. Trimming shortened V by 6 bases and J by 8 bases, and 17 bases separated the two germline ends. Germline CDR1 and CDR2: MNHEY and SVGAGI.